The 30 T cell receptor beta chains below were found in one sample sequenced in a study of T cells in Graves' hyperthyroidism and ophthalmopathy. Amplification targeted TCR beta CDR3 regions from RNA transcripts. Primed by the HTBI set, a first-round RT-PCR was run on the TCR CDR3. TCRdb itself ran the multiplex PCR reads through MiXCR, one entry per CDR3 protein. The table includes nearly 600,000 distinct CDR3 sequences, about 15% detected once. The specimen was blood. These receptors were obtained from a woman in her 30s with Graves' hyperthyroidism that later progressed to Graves' ophthalmopathy.

This clonotype was picked up one time. The genes are TRBV30 and TRBJ2-1; TRBD2 agrees at 11 bases. Germline assignment: CDR1 GTSNPN and CDR2 SVGIG (reference sequence). This CDR3 is 17 amino acids long. V lost 5 bases to trimming and J lost 0 bases; unmatched junction nucleotides: 9. The CDR3: CAWAGLAGASSYNEQFF. Here the CDR3 DNA reads TGTGCCTGGGCCGGACTAGCGGGCGCTAGCTCCTACAATGAGCAGTTCTTC.

In this sample, this clonotype turned up many times. The chain combines TRBV27 with TRBJ2-7, with a possible D match to TRBD1 (5 bases). In germline, CDR1 is MNHEY, CDR2 SMNVEV (reference sequence). Trimming took 6 bases from V and 3 from J, leaving 18 bases between them. The length of the CDR3 is 15 residues. The CDR3 nucleotides read TGTGCCAGCAGCCACGAAACAGGTTTTGTCTACGAGCAGTACTTC. Residues: CASSHETGFVYEQYF.

There are a few counts of this clonotype. The chain joins TRBV7-9 to TRBJ2-3; D gene unclear. The ends were cut back, 4 bases at V and 2 bases at J, with 7 bases in the middle. Germline V gene lookup returns CDR1 SEHNR and CDR2 FQNEAQ (reference sequence). The CDR3 loop spans 13 amino acids. The CDR3 DNA reads as TGTGCCAGCAGCTATCTCATCACAGATACGCAGTATTTT. This codes for CASSYLITDTQYF.

The rearrangement links TRBV20-1 to TRBJ2-1, with D possibly being TRBD1 (6 bases). In germline, CDR1 is DFQATT, CDR2 SNEGSKA (reference sequence). Trimming stripped 6 bases from V and 1 base from J, with 13 bases between. The length of the CDR3 is 14 residues. The CDR3 loop reads CSAVLGTSYNEQFF. The DNA of the CDR3 is TGCAGTGCCGTCCTCGGGACATCCTACAATGAGCAGTTCTTC.

This clonotype was seen at least ten times. The chain carries TRBV7-9 and TRBJ1-2; 7 bases agree with TRBD1. Germline CDR1 is SEHNR and CDR2 is FQNEAQ (reference sequence). This CDR3 has 15 amino acids. Unmatched junction bases numbered 3, after V lost 1 base and J lost 1 base. In DNA form, the CDR3 reads TGTGCCAGCAGCTTAGGGGACAGTGGTAACTATGGCTACACCTTC. As protein: CASSLGDSGNYGYTF.

This clonotype has at least ten counts. The chain uses TRBV2 and TRBJ1-5; D possibly corresponds to TRBD1 (6 bases). The germline V gene encodes CDR1 SNHLY and CDR2 FYNNEI. This CDR3 spans 13 amino acids. CDR3: CAGGWGRNQPQHF. In DNA, the CDR3 is TGTGCGGGCGGGTGGGGGCGGAATCAGCCCCAGCATTTT.

A few counts support this clonotype. The chain couples TRBV15 to TRBJ2-4, with D unresolved. The CDR3 has 16 residues. Trimming stripped 0 bases from V and 0 bases from J, with 9 bases between. Germline V lookup: CDR1 LNHNV, CDR2 YYDKDF (reference sequence). The chain's CDR3 is CATSRDLQLAKNIQYF. The CDR3, as DNA: TGTGCCACCAGCAGAGATCTGCAGCTAGCCAAAAACATTCAGTACTTC.

This clonotype came up a few times. The chain couples TRBV4-1 to TRBJ1-1; D remains unclear. The CDR3 spans 16 residues. V was clipped by 0 bases and J by 1 base, with 12 bases between them. The germline V gene encodes CDR1 MGHRA and CDR2 YSYEKL. The CDR3 is CASSQEPGSPNTEAFF. The CDR3 DNA reads as TGCGCCAGCAGCCAAGAACCGGGATCCCCGAACACTGAAGCTTTCTTT.

This clonotype has at least ten counts. The chain links TRBV7-8 to TRBJ1-2, with D perhaps matching TRBD1 (5 bases). There are 16 residues in the CDR3. Trimming pared 5 bases from V and 1 base from J, leaving 17 bases between. Germline loops: CDR1 SGHVS, CDR2 FQNEAQ. This CDR3 is CASSQHGGDDNYGYTF. CDR3 in DNA: TGTGCCAGCAGCCAACACGGGGGAGACGATAACTATGGCTACACCTTC.

The chain joins TRBV19 to TRBJ2-3; 10 bases fit TRBD1. V was pared by 4 bases and J by 8 bases, with 3 bases of the junction left unmatched. This CDR3 is built from 13 residues. Per the germline V gene, CDR1 is LNHDA and CDR2 is SQIVND (reference sequence). The CDR3: CASSRQGAGTQYF. The CDR3 bases are TGTGCCAGTAGTAGACAGGGGGCCGGTACGCAGTATTTT. The full variable domain, rest sourced from reference TRBV19 and TRBJ2-3, is DGGITQSPKYLFRKEGQNVTLSCEQNLNHDAMYWYRQDPGQGLRLIYYSQIVNDFQKGDIAEGYSVSREKKESFPLTVTSAQKNPTAFYLCASSRQGAGTQYFGPGTRLTVL.

This clonotype was seen ten or more times. The genes are TRBV9 and TRBJ2-3; possibly TRBD2 for D (6 bases). Germline CDR1 and CDR2: SGDLS and YYNGEE. This CDR3 spans 18 amino acids. Trimming removed 0 bases at V and 2 bases at J, with 19 bases between. Written as DNA, the CDR3 is TGTGCCAGCAGCGTAGCTGGGGTGGTGCGGGGACTCACAGATACGCAGTATTTT. Its protein product is CASSVAGVVRGLTDTQYF.

This clonotype showed up many times. The chain carries TRBV12-3 or TRBV12-4 and TRBJ2-1, with 7 bases identical to TRBD2. There are 15 residues in the CDR3. With V trimmed by 5 bases and J by 7 bases, 11 bases remained unmatched. The CDR3 DNA reads as TGTGCCAGCAGTCCGTTTGCGGGAGAACCTAATGAGCAGTTCTTC. The encoded protein is CASSPFAGEPNEQFF.

The V call is TRBV6-5, the J call TRBJ1-5; unclear D gene. The CDR3 spans 15 residues. V was pared by 2 bases and J by 3 bases, with 11 bases between. Germline loops: CDR1 MNHEY, CDR2 SVGAGI. The CDR3 here is CASSYGEVINQPQHF. CDR3 sequence (DNA): TGTGCCAGCAGTTACGGTGAGGTCATCAATCAGCCCCAGCATTTT.

This clonotype was counted between two and nine times. The chain employs TRBV7-3 and TRBJ2-7, with 7 positions matching TRBD1. The CDR3 has 14 amino acids. Trimming took 5 bases from V and 6 from J; bases not matched to a gene: 10. The V gene's germline CDR1 is SGHTA and CDR2 FQGTGA. CDR3 residues: CASSVSGTVSEQYF. For the CDR3, the DNA is TGTGCCAGCAGCGTATCCGGGACAGTATCCGAGCAGTACTTC.

This clonotype was seen repeatedly, ten times or more. The chain employs TRBV30 and TRBJ2-3; D is unresolved. In germline, CDR1 is GTSNPN, CDR2 SVGIG (reference sequence). This CDR3 region has 13 residues. V shed 4 bases and J shed 2 bases, with 10 bases lying between them. The chain's CDR3 is CAWMYLYTDTQYF. As DNA, the CDR3 is TGTGCCTGGATGTATCTATACACAGATACGCAGTATTTT.

With regard to this clonotype: Compared with germline, one end of the junction differs, possibly owing to a read error. The chain is built from TRBV6-1 and TRBJ1-2, with D perhaps TRBD1 (5 bases). Germline V lookup: CDR1 MNHNS, CDR2 SASEGT. CDR3 length equals 15 residues. CDR3 DNA sequence: TGTGCCAGCAGTGAATGGGGCAGTCCTAACTACGGCTACACCTTC. Its translation is CASSEWGSPNYGYTF.

This clonotype was picked up a small number of times. The chain employs TRBV19 and TRBJ2-1; 10 bases match TRBD1. Per germline, CDR1 LNHDA and CDR2 SQIVND (reference sequence). This CDR3 spans 15 amino acids. Unmatched junction bases numbered 7, after V lost 4 bases and J lost 7 bases. DNA of the CDR3: TGTGCCAGTAGTACTCGACAGGGGGCGGGTAATGAGCAGTTCTTC. Amino acids: CASSTRQGAGNEQFF.

The sample holds many counts of this clonotype. V usage is TRBV3-1 and J usage is TRBJ2-3; a possible D gene is TRBD1 (6 bases). CDR1 is LGHDT and CDR2 is YNNKEL in the germline V gene (reference sequence). The V end was cut by 4 bases, the J end by 10 bases, with 15 bases between. The CDR3 contains 13 residues. CDR3 sequence reads: CASSPTGVGAQYF. The CDR3 coding sequence is TGTGCCAGCAGCCCGACAGGTGTAGGTGCGCAGTATTTT.

As regards this clonotype: Just one base apart from a much larger clone, this may be a read error. This chain connects TRBV30 to TRBJ2-1, with TRBD2 matching 10 bases. This CDR3 has 15 residues. CDR1 and CDR2 (germline): GTSNPN, SVGIG (reference sequence). V was clipped by 3 bases and J by 2 bases; unmatched bases: 4. The CDR3 is CAWRRTSGTYNEQFF. The DNA for the CDR3 is TGTGCCTGGAGAAGGACTAGCGGAACCTACAATGAGCAGTTCTTC.

This clonotype came up many times. The CDR3 DNA reads TGTGCCAGCAGCGTTTACCGGACAGGTTTCTATGGCTACACCTTC. This encodes CASSVYRTGFYGYTF. The chain couples TRBV9 to TRBJ1-2; 7 positions match TRBD1. Germline lookup yields CDR1 SGDLS and CDR2 YYNGEE. V lost 2 bases to trimming and J lost 4 bases; unmatched junction nucleotides: 8. The length of the CDR3 is 15 residues.

This clonotype showed up many times. The rearrangement uses TRBV12-3 or TRBV12-4 and TRBJ2-1, with D maybe TRBD2 (5 bases). The V and J ends lost 6 bases and 7 bases respectively, with 19 bases between them. The CDR3 covers 15 residues. CDR3 in DNA: TGTGCCAGCAGCTCTGCTAGCTTCTCCGGAAATGAGCAGTTCTTC. Translation gives CASSSASFSGNEQFF.

This clonotype was counted a few times. The chain is built from TRBV3-1 and TRBJ2-7; D is possibly TRBD1 or TRBD2 (6 bases each). The length of the CDR3 is 14 residues. Trimming left V 3 bases short and J 9 bases short, with 18 bases between. Germline values: CDR1 LGHDT, CDR2 YNNKEL (reference sequence). In DNA, the CDR3 is TGTGCCAGCAGCCAGCCGGGGGCCTTCTTCGGGCAGTACTTC. Its protein product is CASSQPGAFFGQYF.

The J gene is TRBJ2-2, the V gene TRBV9; D might be TRBD1 or TRBD2, each matching 5 bases. The CDR3 spans 15 residues. Germline CDR1 reads SGDLS; CDR2 reads YYNGEE. The ends were cut back, 4 bases at V and 3 bases at J, with 13 bases in the middle. The CDR3 sequence: CASSPLMGDTGELFF. The CDR3 bases are TGTGCCAGCAGCCCCCTCATGGGGGACACCGGGGAGCTGTTTTTT.

This clonotype was counted at least ten times. The V gene is TRBV12-5, the J gene TRBJ1-2; the match to TRBD1 covers 7 bases. Germline V gene sequence: CDR1 LGHNT, CDR2 FRNRAP. After removal of 6 bases from V and 4 bases from J, the junction contained 5 bases not matched to a gene. The CDR3 has 13 residues. The CDR3 here is CASGTGTAYGYTF. In DNA, the CDR3 is TGTGCTAGTGGCACCGGGACAGCCTATGGCTACACCTTC.

This clonotype was seen only a few times. The chain couples TRBV7-3 to TRBJ2-7; the match to TRBD1 covers 10 bases. V shed 5 bases and J 6 bases; nucleotides not matched to a gene: 4. This CDR3 region has 13 residues. Germline CDR1 reads SGHTA; CDR2 reads FQGTGA. The CDR3 bases are TGTGCCAGCAGCCTCTGGACAGGGGGCGAGCAGTACTTC. Residues: CASSLWTGGEQYF.

This clonotype was detected many times. This chain joins TRBV19 and TRBJ1-1; D is ambiguous. The germline V gene encodes CDR1 LNHDA and CDR2 SQIVND (reference sequence). With 5 bases removed from V and 2 bases from J, the gap between germline ends came to 12 bases. This CDR3 region has 14 residues. CDR3 amino acids: CASSLTFENTEAFF. CDR3 nucleotide sequence: TGTGCCAGTAGTCTTACATTTGAAAACACTGAAGCTTTCTTT.

This clonotype was found many times. The rearrangement uses TRBV7-9 and TRBJ2-7; perhaps TRBD2 as D (5 bases). The CDR3 totals 12 residues. Trimming stripped 1 base from V and 7 bases from J, with 8 bases between. CDR1 and CDR2 (germline): SEHNR, FQNEAQ (reference sequence). The CDR3: CASSLEAGEQYF. The CDR3 region has the DNA TGTGCCAGCAGCTTAGAGGCGGGTGAGCAGTACTTC.

The chain uses TRBV20-1 and TRBJ2-1; D remains ambiguous. The germline V gene has CDR1 DFQATT and CDR2 SNEGSKA (reference sequence). The CDR3 extends over 13 amino acids. DNA of the CDR3: TGCAGCATCCGACTCCGCAACTACAATGAGCAGTTCTTC. It specifies CSIRLRNYNEQFF.

This clonotype occurred many times. The chain recombines TRBV12-3 or TRBV12-4 with TRBJ1-1; weak D call: TRBD1 (5 bases). The CDR3 runs to 14 residues. The ends were cut back, 0 bases at V and 6 bases at J, with 11 bases in the middle. CDR3 sequence: CASSLAQGRAEAFF. The CDR3 region has the DNA TGTGCCAGCAGTTTAGCCCAGGGTCGGGCTGAAGCTTTCTTT.

This clonotype turned up a few times. The chain has TRBV28 and TRBJ1-4, with D possibly being TRBD1 (6 bases). The CDR3 covers 15 residues. V lost 10 bases and J 2 bases, leaving 17 bases between the germline ends. From germline, CDR1 is MDHEN and CDR2 SYDVKM. CDR3 region: CANSPLGATNEKLFF. The DNA for the CDR3 is TGTGCCAACAGCCCTCTGGGGGCTACTAATGAAAAACTGTTTTTT.